This T cell receptor beta chain was sequenced for a study of T cells after yellow fever vaccination. Germline CDR1 SEHNR, CDR2 FQNEAQ (reference sequence). V dropped 0 bases and J dropped 9 bases, with 14 bases sitting between them. This CDR3 has 15 residues. This clonotype occurred many times. The antigen is unknown. Study findings and constraints: Clones from primary vaccination mostly reappeared after the booster (around 97% CD4, around 90% CD8).

TCRdb passed the 5' RACE reads through MiXCR, listing each CDR3 protein once. The profile shows fewer than 350,000 distinct CDR3 sequences, 3% to 4.5% of them singletons. The rearrangement joins TRBV7-9 to TRBJ1-4; weak D call: TRBD1 (6 bases). The source is a man in his late teens or twenties who received the YFV17D yellow fever vaccine. The source was PBMCs, collected on the day of the yellow fever booster vaccination. The CDR3 sequence: CASSLAKGDDQKLFF. CDR3 sequence (DNA): TGTGCCAGCAGCTTAGCTAAGGGGGACGATCAAAAACTGTTTTTT.